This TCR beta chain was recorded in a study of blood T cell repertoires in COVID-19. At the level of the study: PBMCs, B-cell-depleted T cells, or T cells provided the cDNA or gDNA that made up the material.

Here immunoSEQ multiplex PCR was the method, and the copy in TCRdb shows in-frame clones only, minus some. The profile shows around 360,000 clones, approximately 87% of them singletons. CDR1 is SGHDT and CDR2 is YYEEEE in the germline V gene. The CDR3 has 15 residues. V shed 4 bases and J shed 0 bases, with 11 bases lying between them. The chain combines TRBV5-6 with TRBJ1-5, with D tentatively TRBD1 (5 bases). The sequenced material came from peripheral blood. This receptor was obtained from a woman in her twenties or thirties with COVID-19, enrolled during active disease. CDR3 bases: TGTGCCAGCAGCAACGGACACTTTAGCAATCAGCCCCAGCATTTT. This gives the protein CASSNGHFSNQPQHF.